What follows is one T cell receptor beta chain and its context. Antigen: not known. V was clipped by 5 bases and J by 6 bases; unmatched bases: 8. Germline V gene data show CDR1 as SGHTA and CDR2 as FQGNSA. CDR3 length: 15 residues. TCRdb keeps only in-frame clones here, not all; method: immunoSEQ multiplex PCR. Here the sample spans some 38,000 clones, just over 85% being singletons. This entry belongs to a study of T cells in localized non-small cell lung cancer. Broader study findings: Heterogeneity remains possible, as sequencing covered one tumor region only. Uninvolved nearby lung showed the greatest T cell clonality, exceeding that found in tumor. Appearing in adjacent lung were a median about 59 of the top 100 tumor clones.

This clonotype was obtained from a male donor at least 60 years old with stage II lung adenocarcinoma. Sequencing used peripheral blood mononuclear cells, obtained before any cancer treatment. The chain is built from TRBV7-2 and TRBJ2-7, with 12 bases fitting TRBD2. CDR3 sequence: CASSPRLAGAGEQYF. The CDR3 DNA reads as TGTGCCAGCAGCCCAAGACTAGCGGGAGCTGGCGAGCAGTACTTC.